This section outlines one T cell receptor beta chain sequence together with its context. These data come from a study of Tregs in tolerant kidney transplant recipients. Profiling relied on immunoSEQ multiplex PCR, and the TCRdb table lists in-frame clones only, not all of them. Among around 66,000 clones, 80% to 90% were seen once, and the ten largest hold about 2%. CD4+CD25+CD127- Tregs, CD4+CD25- non-Tregs, CD4 and CD8 cells were sorted. In germline, CDR1 is SGHNT, CDR2 YYREEE (reference sequence). Trimming left V 5 bases short and J 2 bases short, with 16 bases between. This CDR3 spans 15 amino acids.

The TCR comes from a human donor who received a combined kidney and bone marrow transplant. This chain uses TRBV5-4 with TRBJ1-1; no clear D gene. The input for sequencing was Tregs from blood, taken before the transplant. The chain's CDR3 is CASSSAAETNTEAFF. The CDR3 nucleotides read TGTGCCAGCAGTTCCGCGGCCGAAACCAACACTGAAGCTTTCTTT.